The rows below give T cell receptor beta chains drawn from one sample of a study of regulatory T cells in long-lasting Graves disease. MiXCR, applied by TCRdb to the multiplex PCR reads, yields one record per CDR3 protein. Of hundreds of thousands of distinct CDR3 sequences listed, less than 20% were seen once; the top ten hold 15% to 20%. This sample also appeared in a second study, on T cells in Graves' hyperthyroidism and ophthalmopathy.

Source: peripheral blood mononuclear cells (PBMCs), taken at new diagnosis, from a patient treated with antithyroid drugs. These TCRs come from a woman in her twenties or thirties with Graves disease. Both conserved end residues are part of each CDR3. The D gene is left open where the match is weak. Some rows mark clone size as missing; the rest say once, few, many or name a class of expanded clone.

clone size,D gene,J gene,V gene,CDR3 protein,CDR3 DNA
few,-,TRBJ1-3,TRBV19,CASSIPMRQASGNTIYF,TGTGCCAGTAGTATTCCGATGAGACAGGCTTCTGGAAACACCATATATTTT
many,TRBD1,TRBJ2-7,TRBV7-2,CASSLGLSTGPTNEQYF,TGTGCCAGCAGCTTAGGTTTGTCGACAGGGCCGACCAACGAGCAGTACTTC
-,-,TRBJ2-1,TRBV11-2,CASSQDGRTANEQFF,TGTGCCAGCAGCCAAGATGGCAGGACCGCCAATGAGCAGTTCTTC
many,-,TRBJ1-5,TRBV30,CAWSVLGSGLGNQPQHF,TGTGCCTGGAGTGTACTGGGGTCAGGGTTGGGCAATCAGCCCCAGCATTTT
few,-,TRBJ2-7,TRBV6-2/TRBV6-3,CASMDGPGGEQYF,TGTGCCAGCATGGACGGCCCTGGGGGTGAGCAGTACTTC
many,TRBD1,TRBJ1-5,TRBV28,CASSPTGVNQPQHF,TGTGCCAGCAGTCCTACAGGGGTCAATCAGCCCCAGCATTTT
few,TRBD1,TRBJ1-1,TRBV30,CAWRTQQGIAEAFF,TGTGCCTGGAGAACTCAACAGGGGATCGCTGAAGCTTTCTTT
many,TRBD1,TRBJ2-3,TRBV5-1,CASSLSTGKDTQYF,TGCGCCAGCAGCTTGTCGACAGGGAAGGATACGCAGTATTTT
few,TRBD2,TRBJ2-1,TRBV20-1,CSAGTSGMVNEQFF,TGCAGTGCTGGGACTAGCGGGATGGTCAATGAGCAGTTCTTC
-,TRBD1,TRBJ2-1,TRBV5-1,CASQATTGVHNEQFF,TGCGCCAGCCAAGCTACAACAGGGGTCCACAATGAGCAGTTCTTC
many,-,TRBJ1-1,TRBV6-5,CASSLRQPPDTEAFF,TGTGCCAGCAGTTTAAGACAGCCTCCGGACACTGAAGCTTTCTTT
-,-,TRBJ1-1,TRBV13,CASSIIGGPEAFF,TGTGCCAGCAGCATTATCGGGGGGCCCGAAGCTTTCTTT
few,-,TRBJ1-6,TRBV6-5,CASSYRGFYNSPLHF,TGTGCCAGCAGTTATAGAGGGTTCTATAATTCACCCCTCCACTTT
-,-,TRBJ2-6,TRBV28,CASSPPGTLSYSGANVLTF,TGTGCCAGCAGTCCGCCCGGGACCCTCTCTTACTCTGGGGCCAACGTCCTGACTTTC
many,-,TRBJ2-7,TRBV2,CASSETPSGPALREQYF,TGTGCCAGCAGTGAAACCCCTTCGGGCCCTGCCTTGCGGGAGCAGTACTTC
many,TRBD2,TRBJ2-1,TRBV20-1,CSARDLAGVANEQFF,TGCAGTGCTAGAGATTTGGCGGGAGTGGCGAATGAGCAGTTCTTC
many,-,TRBJ2-7,TRBV12-3/TRBV12-4,CASSLSSVSYEQYF,TGTGCCAGCAGTTTGAGCTCAGTGAGCTACGAGCAGTACTTC
few,TRBD1,TRBJ1-4,TRBV14,CASSQDSSRGRALFF,TGTGCCAGCAGCCAAGATTCATCCAGGGGGCGGGCACTGTTTTTT
many,TRBD1,TRBJ2-5,TRBV19,CASSPTGGGSGTQYF,TGTGCCAGTAGTCCTACAGGGGGCGGTTCGGGGACCCAGTACTTC
-,-,TRBJ1-1,TRBV19,CASLGLMNTEAFF,TGTGCCAGTTTAGGGCTCATGAACACTGAAGCTTTCTTT
-,-,TRBJ2-1,TRBV7-2,CASSLGLAGLFNEQFF,TGTGCCAGCAGCTTAGGTCTGGCGGGCCTTTTCAATGAGCAGTTCTTC
few,-,TRBJ2-7,TRBV3-1,CASSQLDSSHEQYF,TGTGCCAGCAGCCAACTAGACTCATCCCACGAGCAGTACTTC
-,TRBD1,TRBJ1-1,TRBV30,CAWSHTRQGAAFF,TGTGCCTGGAGTCACACCAGACAGGGGGCAGCTTTCTTT
-,TRBD2,TRBJ2-1,TRBV27,CASRTLAGGLYNEQFF,TGTGCCAGCAGAACCCTAGCGGGAGGGTTATACAATGAGCAGTTCTTC
many,TRBD2,TRBJ2-7,TRBV12-3/TRBV12-4,CASSLRGVYEQYF,TGTGCCAGCAGTTTGCGGGGGGTCTACGAGCAGTACTTC
few,TRBD2,TRBJ2-3,TRBV5-8,CASRIGTSASDTQYF,TGTGCCAGCAGAATCGGGACTAGCGCCTCAGATACGCAGTATTTT
many,TRBD1,TRBJ2-1,TRBV28,CATGQPNEQFF,TGTGCCACGGGACAGCCGAATGAGCAGTTCTTC
many,-,TRBJ1-1,TRBV7-2,CASSLRGGGPTTEAFF,TGTGCCAGCAGCTTACGGGGGGGGGGACCAACCACTGAAGCTTTCTTT